The entry below describes one T cell receptor beta chain. Its antigen is not identified. This record belongs to a study of T cell responses to AZD1222 COVID-19 vaccine. TCRdb keeps only in-frame clones here, not all; method: immunoSEQ multiplex PCR. Of 85,000 to 90,000 clones listed, around 90% are singletons. Study observations and caveats: The donors showed a predominance of white British ancestry and of females, with possible underestimation of clonal diversity. Variant regions that are unmutated are reportedly the target of nearly half of spike-specific TCRs. Seropositive AZD1222 recipients at baseline numbered only five or six. No repertoire was sampled before or during the peak T cell response, only after it.

This clonotype originated in an adult in good health. Sequenced material: peripheral blood, taken on day 0 of AZD1222 vaccination.

CDR3 DNA sequence: TGTGCCAGCAGCACGACAGGGAATCAGCCCCAGCATTTT. This codes for CASSTTGNQPQHF. The rearrangement uses TRBV6-2 or TRBV6-3 and TRBJ1-5, with 7 bases identical to TRBD1. J gave up 4 bases and V 6 bases, and 3 bases lay outside the gene matches. The CDR3 covers 13 residues. Germline CDR1 reads MNHEY; CDR2 reads SVGEGT.